This T cell receptor beta chain emerged from a study of response to subunit inactivated influenza vaccine. Study-level points and caveats: With each seasonal influenza vaccination, the authors suggested, few new T cells are recruited.

The germline V and J ends were trimmed by 4 bases and 8 bases, with 3 bases remaining between them. The germline V gene has CDR1 MDHEN and CDR2 SYDVKM. This CDR3 region has 11 residues. TCRdb called the RT-PCR reads again in MiXCR, with one record for every CDR3 protein. Among 500,000 to 650,000 distinct CDR3 sequences listed, 7.6% were seen once. Worth noting for this clonotype: Its antigen is still unknown.

The rearrangement links TRBV28 to TRBJ1-6; D is ambiguous. The TCR comes from a man aged 50 to 75 who received an inactivated influenza vaccine. The source was PBMCs from blood, collected about 23 months after vaccination. CDR3 in amino acids: CASSYDSPLHF. CDR3 coding DNA: TGTGCCAGCAGTTATGATTCACCCCTCCACTTT.